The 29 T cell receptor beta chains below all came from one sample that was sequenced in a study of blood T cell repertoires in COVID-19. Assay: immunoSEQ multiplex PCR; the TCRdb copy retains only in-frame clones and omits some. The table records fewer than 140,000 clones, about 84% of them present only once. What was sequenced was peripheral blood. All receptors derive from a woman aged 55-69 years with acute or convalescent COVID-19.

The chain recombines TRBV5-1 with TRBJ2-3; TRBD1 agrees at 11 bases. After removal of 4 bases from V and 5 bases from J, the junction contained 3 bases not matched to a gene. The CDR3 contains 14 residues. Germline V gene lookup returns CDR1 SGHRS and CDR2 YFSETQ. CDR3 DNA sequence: TGCGCCAGCAGCGGGACAGGGGGAATAGATACGCAGTATTTT. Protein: CASSGTGGIDTQYF.

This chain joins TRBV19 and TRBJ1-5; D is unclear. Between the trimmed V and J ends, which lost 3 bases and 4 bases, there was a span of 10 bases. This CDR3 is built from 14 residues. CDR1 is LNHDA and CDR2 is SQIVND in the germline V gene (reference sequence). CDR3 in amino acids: CASSIAAANQPQHF. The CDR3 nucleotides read TGTGCCAGTAGTATCGCGGCAGCTAATCAGCCCCAGCATTTT.

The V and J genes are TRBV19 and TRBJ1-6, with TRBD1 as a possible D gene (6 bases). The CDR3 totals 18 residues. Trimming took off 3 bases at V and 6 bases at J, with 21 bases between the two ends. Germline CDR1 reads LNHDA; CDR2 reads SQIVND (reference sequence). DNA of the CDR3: TGTGCCAGTAGTATCCTCTTCGCGGGGGGCAGTCTTAATTCACCCCTCCACTTT. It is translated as CASSILFAGGSLNSPLHF.

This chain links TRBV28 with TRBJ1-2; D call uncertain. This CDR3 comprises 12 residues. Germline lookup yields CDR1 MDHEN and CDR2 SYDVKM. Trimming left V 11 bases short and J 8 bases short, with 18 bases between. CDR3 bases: TGTGCCGGACGAAGTAGCGGTGGGGGCTACACCTTC. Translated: CAGRSSGGGYTF.

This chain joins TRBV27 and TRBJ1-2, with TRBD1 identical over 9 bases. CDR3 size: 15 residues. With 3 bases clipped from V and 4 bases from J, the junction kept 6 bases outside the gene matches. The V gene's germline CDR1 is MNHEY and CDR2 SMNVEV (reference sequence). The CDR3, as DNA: TGTGCCAGCAGTTTGAGGACAGGGGAGTTCTATGGCTACACCTTC. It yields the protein CASSLRTGEFYGYTF.

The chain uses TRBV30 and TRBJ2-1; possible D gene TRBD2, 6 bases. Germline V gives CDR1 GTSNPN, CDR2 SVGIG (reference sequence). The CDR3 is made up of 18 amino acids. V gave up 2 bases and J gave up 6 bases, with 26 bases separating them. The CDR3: CAWSPRYGGPRTFNEQFF. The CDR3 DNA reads TGTGCCTGGAGTCCCCGGTACGGGGGTCCTCGAACCTTCAATGAGCAGTTCTTC. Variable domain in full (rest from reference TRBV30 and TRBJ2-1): SQTIHQWPATLVQPVGSPLSLECTVEGTSNPNLYWYRQAAGRGLQLLFYSVGIGQISSEVPQNLSASRPQDRQFILSSKKLLLSDSGFYLCAWSPRYGGPRTFNEQFFGPGTRLTVL.

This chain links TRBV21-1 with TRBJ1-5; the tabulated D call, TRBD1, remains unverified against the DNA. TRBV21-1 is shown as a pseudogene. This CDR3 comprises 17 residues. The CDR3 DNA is TGTGCCAGCAGCAGAACGGACAGGAGCCCACGCAATCAGCCCCAGCATTTT. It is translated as CASSRTDRSPRNQPQHF.

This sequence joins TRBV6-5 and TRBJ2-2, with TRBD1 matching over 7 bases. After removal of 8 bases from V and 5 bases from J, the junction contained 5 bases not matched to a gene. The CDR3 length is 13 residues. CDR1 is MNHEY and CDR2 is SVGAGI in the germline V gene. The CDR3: CASRRQGTGELFF. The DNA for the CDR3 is TGTGCCAGCCGGAGACAGGGAACCGGGGAGCTGTTTTTT.

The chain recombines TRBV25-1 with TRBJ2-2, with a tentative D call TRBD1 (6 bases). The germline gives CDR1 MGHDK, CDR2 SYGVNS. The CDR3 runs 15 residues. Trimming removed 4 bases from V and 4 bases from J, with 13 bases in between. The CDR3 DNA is TGTGCCAGCAGTGCTCAGGGGTCCGGCACCGGGGAGCTGTTTTTT. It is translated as CASSAQGSGTGELFF. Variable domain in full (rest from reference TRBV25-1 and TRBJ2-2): EADIYQTPRYLVIGTGKKITLECSQTMGHDKMYWYQQDPGMELHLIHYSYGVNSTEKGDLSSESTVSRIRTEHFPLTLESARPSHTSQYLCASSAQGSGTGELFFGEGSRLTVL.

The CDR3 region has the DNA TGTGCCAGCCGAAGGGAGGGACAAGAGACCCAGTACTTC. Translated, it gives CASRREGQETQYF. V and J are TRBV6-5 and TRBJ2-5; 7 positions agree with TRBD2. Looked up from germline, CDR1 is MNHEY and CDR2 is SVGAGI. Unmatched junction bases numbered 5, after V lost 8 bases and J lost 2 bases. The CDR3 consists of 13 residues.

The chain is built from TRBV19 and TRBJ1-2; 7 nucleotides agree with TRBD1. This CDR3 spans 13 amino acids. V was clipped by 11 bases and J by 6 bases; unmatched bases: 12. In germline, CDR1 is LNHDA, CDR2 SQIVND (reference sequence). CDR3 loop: CAVQQGWGDGYTF. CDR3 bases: TGTGCCGTGCAACAGGGGTGGGGAGATGGCTACACCTTC. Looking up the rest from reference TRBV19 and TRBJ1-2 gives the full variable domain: DGGITQSPKYLFRKEGQNVTLSCEQNLNHDAMYWYRQDPGQGLRLIYYSQIVNDFQKGDIAEGYSVSREKKESFPLTVTSAQKNPTAFYLCAVQQGWGDGYTFGSGTRLTVV.

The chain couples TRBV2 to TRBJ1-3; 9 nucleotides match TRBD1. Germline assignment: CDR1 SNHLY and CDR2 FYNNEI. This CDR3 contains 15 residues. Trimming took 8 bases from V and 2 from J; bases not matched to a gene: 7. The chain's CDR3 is CASVPGQGAGNTIYF. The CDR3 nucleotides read TGTGCCAGCGTCCCGGGACAGGGAGCTGGAAACACCATATATTTT.

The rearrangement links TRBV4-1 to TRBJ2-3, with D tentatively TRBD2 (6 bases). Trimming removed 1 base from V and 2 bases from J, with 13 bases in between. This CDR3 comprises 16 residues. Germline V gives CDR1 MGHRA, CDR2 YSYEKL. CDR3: CASSQGAWGLTDTQYF. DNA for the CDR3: TGCGCCAGCAGCCAAGGCGCTTGGGGACTCACAGATACGCAGTATTTT.

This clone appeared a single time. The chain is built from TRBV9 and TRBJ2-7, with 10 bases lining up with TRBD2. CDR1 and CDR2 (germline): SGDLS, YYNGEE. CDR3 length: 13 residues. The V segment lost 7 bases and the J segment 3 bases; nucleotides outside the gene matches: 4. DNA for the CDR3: TGTGCCAGCGGGGGGACTAGCGACTACGAGCAGTACTTC. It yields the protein CASGGTSDYEQYF.

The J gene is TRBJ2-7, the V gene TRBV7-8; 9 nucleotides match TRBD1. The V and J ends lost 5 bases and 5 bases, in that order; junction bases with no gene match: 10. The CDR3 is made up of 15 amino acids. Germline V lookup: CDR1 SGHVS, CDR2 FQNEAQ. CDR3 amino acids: CASSNGPGQGDEQYF. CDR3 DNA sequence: TGTGCCAGCAGCAACGGTCCGGGACAGGGTGACGAGCAGTACTTC.

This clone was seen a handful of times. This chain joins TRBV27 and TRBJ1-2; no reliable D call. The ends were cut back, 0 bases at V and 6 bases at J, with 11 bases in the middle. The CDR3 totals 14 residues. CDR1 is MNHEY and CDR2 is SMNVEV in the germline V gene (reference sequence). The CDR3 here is CASSLSPGKDGYTF. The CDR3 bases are TGTGCCAGCAGTTTATCTCCGGGTAAGGATGGCTACACCTTC.

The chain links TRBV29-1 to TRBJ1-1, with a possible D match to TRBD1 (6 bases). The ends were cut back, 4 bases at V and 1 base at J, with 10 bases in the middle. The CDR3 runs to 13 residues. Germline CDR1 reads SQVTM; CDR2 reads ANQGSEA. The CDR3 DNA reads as TGCAGCGTTGGTGGCAGGGGGAACACTGAAGCTTTCTTT. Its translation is CSVGGRGNTEAFF.

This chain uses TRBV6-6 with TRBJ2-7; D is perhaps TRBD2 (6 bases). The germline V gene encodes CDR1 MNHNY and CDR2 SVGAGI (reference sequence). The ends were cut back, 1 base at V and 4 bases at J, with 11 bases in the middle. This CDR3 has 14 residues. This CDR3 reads CASSYYGGAYEQYF. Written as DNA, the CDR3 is TGTGCCAGCAGTTACTACGGGGGTGCGTACGAGCAGTACTTC.

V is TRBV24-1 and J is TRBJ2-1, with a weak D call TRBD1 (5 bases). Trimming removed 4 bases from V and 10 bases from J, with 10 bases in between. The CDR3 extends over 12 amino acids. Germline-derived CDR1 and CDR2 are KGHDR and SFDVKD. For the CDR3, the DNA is TGTGCCACCAGTGAAGGGGTAGGGGAGCAGTTCTTC. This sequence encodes CATSEGVGEQFF.

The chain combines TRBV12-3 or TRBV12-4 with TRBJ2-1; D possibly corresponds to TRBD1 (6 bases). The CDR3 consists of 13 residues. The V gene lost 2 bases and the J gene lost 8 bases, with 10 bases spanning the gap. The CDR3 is CASSLSGVDEQFF. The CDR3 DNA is TGTGCCAGCAGTTTATCAGGGGTCGATGAGCAGTTCTTC.

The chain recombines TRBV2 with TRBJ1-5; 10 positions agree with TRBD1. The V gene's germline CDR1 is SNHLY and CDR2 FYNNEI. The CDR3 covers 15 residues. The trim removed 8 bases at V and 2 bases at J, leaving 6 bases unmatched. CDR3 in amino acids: CASAPGTGGNQPQHF. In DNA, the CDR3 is TGTGCCAGCGCCCCCGGGACAGGGGGCAATCAGCCCCAGCATTTT.

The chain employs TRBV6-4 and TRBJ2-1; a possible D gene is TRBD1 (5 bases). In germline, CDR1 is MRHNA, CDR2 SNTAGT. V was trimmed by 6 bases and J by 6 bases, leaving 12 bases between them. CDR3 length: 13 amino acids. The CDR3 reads CASSPFQGNEQFF. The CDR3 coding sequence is TGTGCCAGCAGCCCCTTTCAGGGCAATGAGCAGTTCTTC.

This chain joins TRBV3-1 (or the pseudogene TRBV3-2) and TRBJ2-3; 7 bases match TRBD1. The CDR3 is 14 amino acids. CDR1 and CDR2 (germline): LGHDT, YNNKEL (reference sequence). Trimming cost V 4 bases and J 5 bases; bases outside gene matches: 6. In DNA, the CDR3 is TGTGCCAGCAGCCCCCGACAGGGAGTAGATACGCAGTATTTT. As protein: CASSPRQGVDTQYF.

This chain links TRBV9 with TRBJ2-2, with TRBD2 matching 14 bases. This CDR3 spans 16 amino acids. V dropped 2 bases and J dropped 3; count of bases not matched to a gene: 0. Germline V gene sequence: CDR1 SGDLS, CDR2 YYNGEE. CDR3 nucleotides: TGTGCCAGCAGCGTGACTAGCGGGGGGGACACCGGGGAGCTGTTTTTT. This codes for CASSVTSGGDTGELFF.

Written as DNA, the CDR3 is TGTGCCAGCAGCTGGGGACAGGATAATCTTGAGACCCAGTACTTC. Its protein is CASSWGQDNLETQYF. The chain has TRBV7-9 and TRBJ2-5; 8 bases are shared with TRBD1. Germline V CDR1 and CDR2: SEHNR, FQNEAQ (reference sequence). The junction had 9 bases not matched to a gene; V was cut back by 4 bases and J by 5 bases. The CDR3 runs to 15 residues.

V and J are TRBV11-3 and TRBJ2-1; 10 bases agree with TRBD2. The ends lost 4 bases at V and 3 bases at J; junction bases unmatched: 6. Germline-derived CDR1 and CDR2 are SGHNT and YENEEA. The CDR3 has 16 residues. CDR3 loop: CASSSSSGGGYNEQFF. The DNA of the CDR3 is TGTGCCAGCAGCTCCTCTAGCGGGGGTGGCTACAATGAGCAGTTCTTC.

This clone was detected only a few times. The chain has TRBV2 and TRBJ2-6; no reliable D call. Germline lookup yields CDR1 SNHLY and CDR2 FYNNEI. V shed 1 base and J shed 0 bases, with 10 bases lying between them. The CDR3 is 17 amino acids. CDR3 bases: TGTGCCAGCAGTGAAGGAAAGCGTAGCTCTGGGGCCAACGTCCTGACTTTC. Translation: CASSEGKRSSGANVLTF.

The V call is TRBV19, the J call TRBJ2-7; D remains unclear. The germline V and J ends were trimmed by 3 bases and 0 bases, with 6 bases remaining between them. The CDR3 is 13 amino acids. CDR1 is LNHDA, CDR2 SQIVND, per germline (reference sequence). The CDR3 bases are TGTGCCAGTAGTATCCAGGTCTCCTACGAGCAGTACTTC. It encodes CASSIQVSYEQYF.

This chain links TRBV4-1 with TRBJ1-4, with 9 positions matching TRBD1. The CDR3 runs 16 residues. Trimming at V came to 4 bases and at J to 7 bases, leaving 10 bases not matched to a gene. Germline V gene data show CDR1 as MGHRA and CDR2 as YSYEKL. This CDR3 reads CASSLPPGQGTEKLFF. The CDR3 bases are TGCGCCAGCAGCCTACCTCCGGGACAGGGTACTGAAAAACTGTTTTTT.